These T cell receptor beta chains were read from a single sample in a study of T-cell reconstitution after alpha-beta-depleted transplantation in children. TCRdb analysed the PCR reads with MiXCR anew, one entry per CDR3 protein. The top ten clones hold approximately 4.1% of a sample with around 600,000 distinct CDR3 sequences, more than 9% of them seen once. The source was PBMCs from the stem cell graft donor, collected from the stem cell graft. Source of these receptors: a human donor who donated a stem cell graft to a child with acute myeloid leukemia. CDR3s include the opening cysteine and the closing phenylalanine or tryptophan.

v_gene	j_gene	CDR3aa
TRBV10-3	TRBJ2-1	CAIRGGPDGQFF
TRBV20-1	TRBJ2-5	CSVSGQYQETQYF
TRBV29-1	TRBJ1-1	CSVEPNDRSYTEAFF
TRBV7-7	TRBJ2-5	CASSSGGGGPQETQYF
TRBV12-3/TRBV12-4	TRBJ2-2	CASSLARGSGSGTGELFF
TRBV7-6	TRBJ1-5	CASSPSVLSGDQPQHF
TRBV5-1	TRBJ2-3	CASSRSGTIYTDTQYF
TRBV4-3	TRBJ2-2	CASSQDLMLAGELFF
TRBV7-6	TRBJ2-5	CASADLTIQETQYF
TRBV7-6	TRBJ2-1	CASSLGWGPPTENEQFF
TRBV7-2	TRBJ1-1	CASSPPRPNTEAFF
TRBV3-1	TRBJ2-1	CATRTSGLNEQFF
TRBV2	TRBJ1-1	CASSPRMFLNTEAFF